This T cell receptor beta chain was found in a study of Ad26.COV2.S vaccination and SARS-CoV-2 variants. Study-wide context: Once or twice, 56 days apart, Ad26.COV2.S was delivered intramuscularly.

The CDR3 has 16 residues. V was trimmed by 5 bases and J by 3 bases, leaving 17 bases between them. Germline CDR1 is LNHDA and CDR2 is SQIVND (reference sequence). The treatment is: approximately 18 received Ad26.COV2.S at low or high dose, single or two shots; about 5 received placebo; per-sample allocation not given. The samples were gathered on day 63 after the first injection of vaccine or placebo. What was given as vaccine was an Ad26 vector encoding Wuhan-strain SARS-CoV-2 spike. Sequenced by immunoSEQ multiplex PCR; TCRdb stores in-frame clones only, minus some. The sample has about 350,000 clones, 88% seen once.

The sequenced sample was peripheral blood, obtained in a trial of Ad26.COV2.S vaccine versus placebo. This sequence originates from a person aged 18-60 years who received the Ad26.COV2.S COVID-19 vaccine or a placebo. The genes are TRBV19 and TRBJ2-1, with D possibly matching TRBD2 (6 bases). CDR3 bases: TGTGCCAGTAGTGCAAGGGAGGCGATTAACTACAATGAGCAGTTCTTC. Its translation is CASSAREAINYNEQFF.